The 24 T cell receptor beta chains below were found in one sample sequenced in a study of shared clonotypes between healthy human individuals. TCRdb's table, derived via immunoSEQ multiplex PCR, lists solely in-frame clones and lacks some. Here the sample spans some 1,600,000 clones, around 98% being singletons. Source material: naive CD4+ T cells sorted from blood. The subset is: CD45RA+ positively selected. All receptors come from a man younger than 40 in good health.

The chain carries TRBV5-8 and TRBJ2-3, with 8 positions matching TRBD2. Trimming removed 2 bases from V and 1 base from J; junction bases left unmatched: 6. In germline, CDR1 is SGHTS, CDR2 YDEGEE. The CDR3 extends over 16 amino acids. CDR3 nucleotides: TGTGCCAGCAGCTTTTTGGGACTAGAGGGCACAGATACGCAGTATTTT. Translated, it gives CASSFLGLEGTDTQYF.

The V and J genes are TRBV28 and TRBJ2-7; TRBD1 matches 10 bases. Trimming at V came to 3 bases and at J to 4 bases, leaving 9 bases not matched to a gene. CDR1 and CDR2 from the germline V gene are MDHEN and SYDVKM. The CDR3 runs to 16 residues. In nucleotides, the CDR3 is TGTGCCAGCAGTTTCCCGGGACAGGGGCACCCGTACGAGCAGTACTTC. Its protein product is CASSFPGQGHPYEQYF. The full variable domain, completed using reference TRBV28 and TRBJ2-7, is DVKVTQSSRYLVKRTGEKVFLECVQDMDHENMFWYRQDPGLGLRLIYFSYDVKMKEKGDIPEGYSVSREKKERFSLILESASTNQTSMYLCASSFPGQGHPYEQYFGPGTRLTVT.

The CDR3 region has the DNA TGTGCCACCAGCAGAAACGTGCGAGAGTACCAAGAGACCCAGTACTTC. This sequence encodes CATSRNVREYQETQYF. The chain uses TRBV15 and TRBJ2-5; D call uncertain. CDR3 length: 16 residues. V lost 2 bases, J lost 0 bases, and 13 bases lay in between. Germline V gene sequence: CDR1 LNHNV, CDR2 YYDKDF (reference sequence).

V gene TRBV5-4 combines with J gene TRBJ2-3; D remains ambiguous. The germline V and J ends were trimmed by 4 bases and 2 bases, with 14 bases remaining between them. The CDR3 runs to 15 residues. From germline, CDR1 is SGHNT and CDR2 YYREEE (reference sequence). The CDR3 DNA reads as TGTGCCAGCAGCCTGACCGGGCGACTCACAGATACGCAGTATTTT. This codes for CASSLTGRLTDTQYF.

This sequence joins TRBV28 and TRBJ2-1; TRBD1 agrees at 8 bases. Germline V lookup: CDR1 MDHEN, CDR2 SYDVKM. Losses at the gene ends were 10 bases for V and 6 bases for J; bases not matched to a gene: 8. There are 13 residues in the CDR3. CDR3 DNA sequence: TGTGCCATTCGCAGGACAGGGACCAATGAGCAGTTCTTC. This translates into CAIRRTGTNEQFF.

This chain connects TRBV5-1 to TRBJ2-3; TRBD2 matches 7 bases. The CDR3 consists of 14 residues. V gave up 3 bases and J gave up 5 bases; unmatched junction bases: 6. In germline, CDR1 is SGHRS, CDR2 YFSETQ. For the CDR3, the DNA is TGCGCCAGCAGCTCCCGACTAGCACAAGATACGCAGTATTTT. It yields the protein CASSSRLAQDTQYF.

Concerning this clone: Additional DNA sequences in this sample encode the identical CDR3. The genes are TRBV5-1 and TRBJ1-4; 10 bases map to TRBD1. The CDR3 contains 14 residues. CDR1 and CDR2 (germline): SGHRS, YFSETQ. The V and J ends lost 3 bases and 7 bases, in that order; junction bases with no gene match: 3. As DNA, the CDR3 is TGCGCCAGCAGCTATGGACAGGGGGGTGAAAAACTGTTTTTT. Its protein is CASSYGQGGEKLFF.

The chain has TRBV7-2 and TRBJ2-5; D gene ambiguous. Trimming removed 3 bases from V and 0 bases from J, with 8 bases in between. In germline, CDR1 is SGHTA, CDR2 FQGNSA. The CDR3 has 14 residues. This CDR3 is CASSFFPYQETQYF. The CDR3 DNA reads as TGTGCCAGCAGCTTTTTTCCGTACCAAGAGACCCAGTACTTC.

The chain recombines TRBV5-1 with TRBJ2-7; unclear D gene. The CDR3 contains 13 residues. V shed 0 bases and J shed 5 bases, with 9 bases lying between them. In germline, CDR1 is SGHRS, CDR2 YFSETQ. CDR3 in DNA: TGCGCCAGCAGCTTGGACGGGTTGCACGAGCAGTACTTC. Protein sequence: CASSLDGLHEQYF.

The chain carries TRBV19 and TRBJ2-7, with D tentatively TRBD1 (6 bases). This CDR3 has 14 amino acids. Germline values: CDR1 LNHDA, CDR2 SQIVND (reference sequence). With 1 base removed from V and 7 bases from J, the gap between germline ends came to 14 bases. The CDR3 loop is CASSIGQGSWEQYF. The DNA for the CDR3 is TGTGCCAGTAGTATAGGTCAGGGGTCGTGGGAGCAGTACTTC.

The chain recombines TRBV2 with TRBJ1-4; TRBD1 agrees at 9 bases. CDR1 is SNHLY and CDR2 is FYNNEI in the germline V gene. This CDR3 comprises 15 residues. V was clipped by 7 bases and J by 0 bases; unmatched bases: 3. As DNA, the CDR3 is TGTGCCAGCATGAGACAGGGGGCAACTAATGAAAAACTGTTTTTT. This translates into CASMRQGATNEKLFF.

In DNA, the CDR3 is TGTGCCAGCAGCTTAGTCGGGCAGACTAGCTATGGCTACACCTTC. Its protein is CASSLVGQTSYGYTF. The V gene is TRBV7-2, the J gene TRBJ1-2; D is undetermined. Germline V CDR1 and CDR2: SGHTA, FQGNSA. This CDR3 spans 15 amino acids. The germline V and J ends were trimmed by 1 base and 4 bases, with 13 bases remaining between them.

This chain uses TRBV5-1 with TRBJ2-2; 9 bases agree with TRBD1. Germline V gene lookup returns CDR1 SGHRS and CDR2 YFSETQ. The CDR3 loop spans 18 amino acids. V shed 3 bases, J shed 7 bases, and the junction held 16 bases outside the gene matches. The chain's CDR3 is CASSSPPGQGFQGGELFF. The CDR3 nucleotides are TGCGCCAGCAGCTCCCCTCCGGGACAGGGCTTTCAAGGCGGGGAGCTGTTTTTT.

The genes are TRBV6-6 and TRBJ2-7, with TRBD1 identical over 7 bases. The J segment lost 6 bases and the V segment lost 6 bases, leaving 11 bases of the junction unmatched. The length of the CDR3 is 14 residues. CDR1 is MNHNY and CDR2 is SVGAGI in the germline V gene (reference sequence). CDR3 DNA sequence: TGTGCCAGCAGCCGACAGGGAAGGGGCGGCGAGCAGTACTTC. Translation: CASSRQGRGGEQYF.

The V and J genes are TRBV9 and TRBJ1-2; perhaps TRBD1 as D (5 bases). V was pared by 3 bases and J by 4 bases, with 10 bases between. The germline V gene encodes CDR1 SGDLS and CDR2 YYNGEE. CDR3 length equals 13 residues. The CDR3 bases are TGTGCCAGCAGCGGCCAGGGCGGCTATGGCTACACCTTC. It translates to CASSGQGGYGYTF.

The chain has TRBV11-3 and TRBJ1-2; 7 nucleotides agree with TRBD1. V lost 7 bases and J lost 5; bases outside the gene matches: 13. The CDR3 covers 15 residues. Germline CDR1 and CDR2: SGHNT and YENEEA. CDR3 nucleotides: TGTGCCAGCAACTTTCAAAAGGGGGCAGGGTATGGCTACACCTTC. It yields the protein CASNFQKGAGYGYTF.

This chain joins TRBV10-3 and TRBJ2-3, with TRBD2 matching over 9 bases. J lost 6 bases, V lost 5 bases, and 6 bases had no gene match. Germline V gene sequence: CDR1 ENHRY, CDR2 SYGVKD. CDR3 length: 14 amino acids. Written as DNA, the CDR3 is TGTGCCATCAGTTTGGTAGCGGGAGTTGATACGCAGTATTTT. This gives the protein CAISLVAGVDTQYF.

The chain combines TRBV5-8 with TRBJ2-7; 8 bases are shared with TRBD1. The CDR3 runs 14 residues. CDR1 is SGHTS and CDR2 is YDEGEE in the germline V gene. Trimming removed 2 bases from V and 2 bases from J; junction bases left unmatched: 3. The CDR3 region is CASSLGQGPYEQYF. The CDR3 coding sequence is TGTGCCAGCAGCTTAGGACAGGGCCCCTACGAGCAGTACTTC.

The CDR3 reads CASSRRPGEQFF. The CDR3 coding sequence is TGCGCCAGCAGCCGCCGCCCAGGGGAGCAGTTCTTC. The rearrangement links TRBV4-1 to TRBJ2-1; tentative D call: TRBD1 (5 bases). CDR3 length: 12 residues. Germline V lookup: CDR1 MGHRA, CDR2 YSYEKL. The V and J ends lost 4 bases and 10 bases respectively, with 11 bases between them.

This chain uses TRBV6-1 with TRBJ2-7; D possibly corresponds to TRBD1 (5 bases). In germline, CDR1 is MNHNS, CDR2 SASEGT. V lost 3 bases and J 7 bases, leaving 16 bases between the germline ends. CDR3 size: 14 residues. The CDR3 DNA reads TGTGCCAGCAGTGATCAGGGTACCATGGGGGAGCAGTACTTC. As protein: CASSDQGTMGEQYF.

The chain employs TRBV18 and TRBJ2-7; 8 bases are shared with TRBD1. This CDR3 spans 16 amino acids. Germline assignment: CDR1 KGHSH and CDR2 LQKENI. Unmatched junction bases numbered 12, after V lost 3 bases and J lost 5 bases. CDR3 nucleotide sequence: TGTGCCAGCTCACCGATACAGGGGGGCTATGCCGACGAGCAGTACTTC. It is translated as CASSPIQGGYADEQYF.

A word on this clone: The junction differs from germline at one of its ends, possibly a read error. V is TRBV5-6 and J is TRBJ1-2, with D possibly TRBD1 on 5 matching bases. The germline V gene encodes CDR1 SGHDT and CDR2 YYEEEE. This CDR3 has 13 amino acids. The CDR3, as DNA: TGTGCCAGCAGCTTTGCCGGGGCCGGAGCCGTTACTTTC. Translating gives CASSFAGAGAVTF.

As to this clone: In the same sample, other DNA sequences code for this CDR3. CDR3 residues: CASSPRSTEAFF. CDR3 in DNA: TGTGCCAGCTCACCACGTAGTACTGAAGCTTTCTTT. The J gene is TRBJ1-1, the V gene TRBV18; the D is unclear. This CDR3 has 12 amino acids. The V and J ends lost 1 base and 5 bases respectively, with 5 bases between them. The germline CDR1 and CDR2 sequences are KGHSH and LQKENI.

Concerning this clone itself: This specimen includes other DNA sequences encoding the same CDR3. The genes are TRBV9 and TRBJ2-7, with TRBD2 matching over 7 bases. Looked up from germline, CDR1 is SGDLS and CDR2 is YYNGEE. V lost 4 bases and J lost 0; bases outside the gene matches: 4. This CDR3 has 14 residues. CDR3 DNA: TGTGCCAGCAGCACGAGCGGGAACTCCTACGAGCAGTACTTC. Protein: CASSTSGNSYEQYF.